Below are 13 T cell receptor beta chains sequenced from a single sample in a study of CD4 T cells in relation to SARS-CoV-2 and coronaviruses (dated by TCRdb to the early 2020s). CD4+ T cells from unexposed donors were collected before the COVID-19 pandemic (2011-2018). The EasySep CD4+ T cell isolation kit was used to isolate CD4+ T cells once the cultures had run for roughly eleven days. Library construction relied on the immunoSEQ multiplex PCR assay. TCRdb carries this immuneACCESS record with in-frame sequences only. Its versions omit some clonotypes, under half of them owing to an unresolved V gene in the studies checked, with the rest unexplained. The sample profile shows around 18,000 clones; 70% to 80% of them were found once. The top ten clonotypes cover 30% of the sample. No antigen has been assigned to these receptors. Sequencing used CD4+ T cells from PBMCs, cultured in vitro. The receptors stem from a human donor in good health.

V and J are TRBV9 and TRBJ2-4; D is unresolved. Trimming removed 0 bases at V and 4 bases at J, with 5 bases between. The germline gives CDR1 SGDLS, CDR2 YYNGEE. The CDR3 runs to 13 residues. The chain's CDR3 is CASSVEPKNIQYF. For the CDR3, the DNA is TGTGCCAGCAGCGTAGAACCGAAAAACATTCAGTACTTC.

The chain employs TRBV29-1 and TRBJ2-3; D is unresolved. The CDR3 totals 12 residues. V lost 1 base, J lost 5 bases, and 7 bases lay in between. Germline assignment: CDR1 SQVTM and CDR2 ANQGSEA. The CDR3 loop is CSVEAREDTQYF. The CDR3 bases are TGCAGCGTTGAAGCTAGGGAAGATACGCAGTATTTT.

In its sample, this clone was seen once. The chain carries TRBV27 and TRBJ2-2, with D hard to call. The germline V gene has CDR1 MNHEY and CDR2 SMNVEV (reference sequence). V was pared by 5 bases and J by 0 bases, with 7 bases between. The CDR3 length is 14 residues. The CDR3 spells CASSLVPNTGELFF. The CDR3 DNA follows: TGTGCCAGCAGTCTAGTCCCGAACACCGGGGAGCTGTTTTTT.

This chain joins TRBV10-1 and TRBJ1-5; 8 nucleotides match TRBD1. The CDR3 totals 14 residues. Looked up from germline, CDR1 is WNHNN and CDR2 is SYGVQD (reference sequence). V lost 8 bases and J lost 5; bases outside the gene matches: 8. The CDR3 is CASAPGGADQPQHF. CDR3 sequence (DNA): TGCGCCAGCGCCCCAGGGGGCGCCGATCAGCCCCAGCATTTT.

The chain couples TRBV2 to TRBJ2-2, with TRBD2 matching 8 bases. Germline CDR1 is SNHLY and CDR2 is FYNNEI. The length of the CDR3 is 17 residues. Germline trimming cut 2 bases from V and 6 bases from J; bases unmatched to any gene: 11. CDR3 sequence: CASSERSLAGLAGELFF. Written as DNA, the CDR3 is TGTGCCAGCAGTGAAAGGTCGCTAGCGGGTCTGGCCGGGGAGCTGTTTTTT.

This clone was counted a few times. The chain combines TRBV10-3 with TRBJ2-2; D remains unclear. The V and J ends lost 3 bases and 3 bases respectively, with 5 bases between them. This CDR3 spans 13 amino acids. The germline gives CDR1 ENHRY, CDR2 SYGVKD. As DNA, the CDR3 is TGTGCCATCAGTGATCTAGACACCGGGGAGCTGTTTTTT. Translation: CAISDLDTGELFF.

The chain is built from TRBV7-3 and TRBJ2-2, with 8 nucleotides matching TRBD1. V trimming: 8 bases; J trimming: 5 bases; junction bases outside the gene matches: 7. The CDR3 sequence is 14 residues long. The V gene's germline CDR1 is SGHTA and CDR2 FQGTGA. CDR3 sequence (DNA): TGTGCCAGCCGTCAGGGGGCGGAAACCGGGGAGCTGTTTTTT. It encodes CASRQGAETGELFF.

This chain connects TRBV19 to TRBJ1-2, with D hard to call. This CDR3 spans 12 amino acids. Germline-derived CDR1 and CDR2 are LNHDA and SQIVND (reference sequence). With 4 bases removed from V and 3 bases from J, the gap between germline ends came to 6 bases. The CDR3: CASSKLDYGYTF. CDR3 DNA sequence: TGTGCCAGTAGTAAACTGGACTATGGCTACACCTTC. The whole variable domain, remainder taken from reference TRBV19 and TRBJ1-2, is DGGITQSPKYLFRKEGQNVTLSCEQNLNHDAMYWYRQDPGQGLRLIYYSQIVNDFQKGDIAEGYSVSREKKESFPLTVTSAQKNPTAFYLCASSKLDYGYTFGSGTRLTVV.

The V and J genes are TRBV7-9 and TRBJ2-7; D uncertain. The CDR3 covers 11 residues. The V gene's germline CDR1 is SEHNR and CDR2 FQNEAQ (reference sequence). Trimming stripped 4 bases from V and 3 bases from J, with 4 bases between. CDR3 sequence: CASSSLYEQYF. CDR3 nucleotide sequence: TGTGCCAGCAGCTCCCTCTACGAGCAGTACTTC.

This clone has just a few counts. The chain carries TRBV24-1 and TRBJ2-1; 14 bases align to TRBD2. J lost 2 bases, V lost 2 bases, and 1 base had no gene match. Germline CDR1 reads KGHDR; CDR2 reads SFDVKD. The CDR3 sequence is 17 residues long. CDR3 DNA sequence: TGTGCCACCAGTGATTGGACTAGCGGGGGGCCCTACAATGAGCAGTTCTTC. Its translation is CATSDWTSGGPYNEQFF.

The chain joins TRBV9 to TRBJ1-3; the D gene is possibly TRBD1 (5 bases). Per the germline V gene, CDR1 is SGDLS and CDR2 is YYNGEE. V was pared by 0 bases and J by 0 bases, with 7 bases between. The CDR3 sequence is 15 residues long. CDR3 nucleotide sequence: TGTGCCAGCAGCGTAGACGGGGGCTCTGGAAACACCATATATTTT. This gives the protein CASSVDGGSGNTIYF.

The chain carries TRBV7-6 and TRBJ2-5; 10 bases agree with TRBD2. The CDR3 covers 16 residues. Germline V CDR1 and CDR2: SGHVS, FNYEAQ. With 0 bases clipped from V and 3 bases from J, the junction kept 4 bases outside the gene matches. The CDR3 spells CASSLALGLAKETQYF. CDR3 nucleotide sequence: TGTGCCAGCAGCTTAGCGCTGGGACTAGCGAAAGAGACCCAGTACTTC.

The V gene is TRBV5-1, the J gene TRBJ2-7, with D uncertain. The V gene lost 0 bases and the J gene lost 2 bases, with 12 bases spanning the gap. The CDR3 sequence is 15 residues long. Per the germline V gene, CDR1 is SGHRS and CDR2 is YFSETQ. The CDR3: CASSLVEAGPYEQYF. CDR3 sequence (DNA): TGCGCCAGCAGCTTGGTTGAGGCAGGCCCCTACGAGCAGTACTTC.